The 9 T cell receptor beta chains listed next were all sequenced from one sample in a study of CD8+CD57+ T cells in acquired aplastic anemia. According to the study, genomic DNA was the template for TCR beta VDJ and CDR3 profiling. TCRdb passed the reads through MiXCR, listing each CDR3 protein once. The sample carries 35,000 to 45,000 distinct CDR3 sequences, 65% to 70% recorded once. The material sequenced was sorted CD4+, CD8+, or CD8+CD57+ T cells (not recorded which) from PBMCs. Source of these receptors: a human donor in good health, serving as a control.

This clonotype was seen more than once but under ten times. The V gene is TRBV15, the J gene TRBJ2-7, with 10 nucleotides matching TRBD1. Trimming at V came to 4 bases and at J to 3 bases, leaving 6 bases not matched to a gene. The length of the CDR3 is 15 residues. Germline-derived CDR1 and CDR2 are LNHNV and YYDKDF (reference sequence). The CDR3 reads CATSTGQGVHYEQYF. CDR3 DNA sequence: TGTGCCACCAGCACTGGACAGGGGGTCCACTACGAGCAGTACTTC. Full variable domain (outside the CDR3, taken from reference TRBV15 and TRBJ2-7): DAMVIQNPRYQVTQFGKPVTLSCSQTLNHNVMYWYQQKSSQAPKLLFHYYDKDFNNEADTPDNFQSRRPNTSFCFLDIRSPGLGDTAMYLCATSTGQGVHYEQYFGPGTRLTVT.

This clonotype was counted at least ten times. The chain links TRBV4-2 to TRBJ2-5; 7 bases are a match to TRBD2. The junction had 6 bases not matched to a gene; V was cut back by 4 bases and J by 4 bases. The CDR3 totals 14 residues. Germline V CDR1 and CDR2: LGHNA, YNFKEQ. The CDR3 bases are TGTGCCAGCAGCCCCTGGGGGGGAGGAGAGACCCAGTACTTC. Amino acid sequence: CASSPWGGGETQYF.

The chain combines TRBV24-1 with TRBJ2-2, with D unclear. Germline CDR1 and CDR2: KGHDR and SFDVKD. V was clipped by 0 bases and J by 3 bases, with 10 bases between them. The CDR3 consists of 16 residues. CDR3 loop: CATSDLTYGDTGELFF. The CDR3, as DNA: TGTGCCACCAGTGATTTGACGTATGGGGACACCGGGGAGCTGTTTTTT.

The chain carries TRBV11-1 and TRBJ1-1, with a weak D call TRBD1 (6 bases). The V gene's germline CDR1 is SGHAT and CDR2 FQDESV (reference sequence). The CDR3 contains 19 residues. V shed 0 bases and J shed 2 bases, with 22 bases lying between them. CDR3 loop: CASSLAEVRGRGRNTEAFF. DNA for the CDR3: TGTGCCAGCAGCTTAGCAGAAGTTAGAGGCAGGGGAAGAAACACTGAAGCTTTCTTT.

The CDR3 sequence is CSAWTGVDQPQHF. Written as DNA, the CDR3 is TGCAGTGCTTGGACAGGGGTGGATCAGCCCCAGCATTTT. The V gene is TRBV20-1, the J gene TRBJ1-5, with 9 bases fitting TRBD1. V gave up 5 bases and J gave up 5 bases; unmatched junction bases: 4. This CDR3 is 13 amino acids long. From germline, CDR1 is DFQATT and CDR2 SNEGSKA (reference sequence).

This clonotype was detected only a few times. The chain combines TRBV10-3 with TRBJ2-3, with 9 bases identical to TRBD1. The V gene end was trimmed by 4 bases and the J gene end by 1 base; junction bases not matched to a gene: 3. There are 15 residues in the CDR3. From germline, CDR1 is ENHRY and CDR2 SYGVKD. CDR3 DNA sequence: TGTGCCATCAGTGGAGGGGACAGGGGCACAGATACGCAGTATTTT. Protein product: CAISGGDRGTDTQYF.

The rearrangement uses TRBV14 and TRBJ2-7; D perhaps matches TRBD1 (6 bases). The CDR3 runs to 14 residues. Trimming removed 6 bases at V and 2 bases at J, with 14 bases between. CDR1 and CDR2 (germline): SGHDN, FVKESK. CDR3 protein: CASRRAGDTYEQYF. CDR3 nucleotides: TGTGCCAGCAGAAGGGCAGGGGACACCTACGAGCAGTACTTC. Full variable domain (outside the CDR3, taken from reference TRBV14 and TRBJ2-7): EAGVTQFPSHSVIEKGQTVTLRCDPISGHDNLYWYRRVMGKEIKFLLHFVKESKQDESGMPNNRFLAERTGGTYSTLKVQPAELEDSGVYFCASRRAGDTYEQYFGPGTRLTVT.

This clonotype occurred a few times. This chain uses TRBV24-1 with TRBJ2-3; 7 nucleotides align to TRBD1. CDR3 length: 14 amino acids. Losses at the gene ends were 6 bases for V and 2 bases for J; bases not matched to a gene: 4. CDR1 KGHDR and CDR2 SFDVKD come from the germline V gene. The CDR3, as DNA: TGTGCCACCAGTTCGGGACAGATCACAGATACGCAGTATTTT. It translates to CATSSGQITDTQYF.

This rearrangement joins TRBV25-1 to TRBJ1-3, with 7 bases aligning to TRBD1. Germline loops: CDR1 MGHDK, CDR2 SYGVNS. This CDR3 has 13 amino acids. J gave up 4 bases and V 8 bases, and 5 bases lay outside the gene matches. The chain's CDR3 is CASATGVGNTIYF. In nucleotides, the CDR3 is TGTGCCAGCGCCACAGGGGTCGGAAACACCATATATTTT.